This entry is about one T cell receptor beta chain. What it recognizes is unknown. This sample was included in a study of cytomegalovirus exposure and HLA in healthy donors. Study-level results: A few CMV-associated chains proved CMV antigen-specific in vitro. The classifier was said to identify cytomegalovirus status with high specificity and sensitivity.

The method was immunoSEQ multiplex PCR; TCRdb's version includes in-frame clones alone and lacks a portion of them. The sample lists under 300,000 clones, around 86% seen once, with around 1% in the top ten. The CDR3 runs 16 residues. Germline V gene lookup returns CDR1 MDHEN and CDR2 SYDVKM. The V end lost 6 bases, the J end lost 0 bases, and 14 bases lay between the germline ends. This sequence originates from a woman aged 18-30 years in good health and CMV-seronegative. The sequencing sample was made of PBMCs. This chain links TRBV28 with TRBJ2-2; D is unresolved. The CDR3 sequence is CASSPSTPTNTGELFF. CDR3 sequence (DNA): TGTGCCAGCAGCCCCTCGACTCCAACGAACACCGGGGAGCTGTTTTTT.